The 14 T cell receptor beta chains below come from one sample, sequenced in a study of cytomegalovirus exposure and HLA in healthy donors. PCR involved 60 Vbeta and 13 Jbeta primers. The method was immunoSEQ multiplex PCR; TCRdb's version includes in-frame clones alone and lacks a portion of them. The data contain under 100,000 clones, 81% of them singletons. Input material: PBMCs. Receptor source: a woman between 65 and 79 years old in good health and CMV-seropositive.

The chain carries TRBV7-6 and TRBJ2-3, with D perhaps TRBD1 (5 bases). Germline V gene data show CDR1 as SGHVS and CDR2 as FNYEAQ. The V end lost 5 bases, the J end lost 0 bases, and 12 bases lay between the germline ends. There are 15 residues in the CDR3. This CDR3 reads CASSARQISTDTQYF. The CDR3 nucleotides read TGTGCCAGCAGCGCCAGACAGATAAGCACAGATACGCAGTATTTT.

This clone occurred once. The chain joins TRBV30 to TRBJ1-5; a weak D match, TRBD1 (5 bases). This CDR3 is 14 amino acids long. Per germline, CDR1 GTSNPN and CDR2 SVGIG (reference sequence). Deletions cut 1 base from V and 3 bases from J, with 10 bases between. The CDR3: CAWSESGNNQPQHF. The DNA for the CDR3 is TGTGCCTGGAGTGAATCAGGGAACAATCAGCCCCAGCATTTT.

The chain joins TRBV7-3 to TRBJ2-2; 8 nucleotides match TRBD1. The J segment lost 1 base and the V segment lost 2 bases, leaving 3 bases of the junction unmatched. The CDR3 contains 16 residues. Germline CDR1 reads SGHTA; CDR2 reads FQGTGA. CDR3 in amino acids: CASSLQGAVNTGELFF. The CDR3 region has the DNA TGTGCCAGCAGCTTACAGGGGGCGGTGAACACCGGGGAGCTGTTTTTT.

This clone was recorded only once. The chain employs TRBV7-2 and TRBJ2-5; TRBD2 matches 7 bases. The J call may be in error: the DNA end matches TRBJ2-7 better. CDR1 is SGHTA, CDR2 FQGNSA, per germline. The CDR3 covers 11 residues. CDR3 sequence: CASSWEGEQYF. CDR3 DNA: TGTGCCAGCAGCTGGGAGGGCGAGCAGTACTTC.

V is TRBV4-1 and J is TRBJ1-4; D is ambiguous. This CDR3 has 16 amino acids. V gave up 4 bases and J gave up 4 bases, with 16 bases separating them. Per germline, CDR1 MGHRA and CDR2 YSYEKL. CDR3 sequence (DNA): TGCGCCAGCAGCCTAAGTACGGGAAGGAGTAATGAAAAACTGTTTTTT. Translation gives CASSLSTGRSNEKLFF.

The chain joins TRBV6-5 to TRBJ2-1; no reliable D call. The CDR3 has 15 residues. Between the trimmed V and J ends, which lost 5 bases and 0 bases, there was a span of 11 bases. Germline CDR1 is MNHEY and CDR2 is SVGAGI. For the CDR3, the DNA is TGTGCCAGCAGTCCTGAGCGAGGCTCCTACAATGAGCAGTTCTTC. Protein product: CASSPERGSYNEQFF.

The CDR3 protein is CASSPSRGPETQYF. Here the CDR3 DNA reads TGTGCCAGCAGCCCCTCCAGGGGGCCTGAGACCCAGTACTTC. The chain combines TRBV11-2 with TRBJ2-5, with 8 nucleotides matching TRBD1. The CDR3 extends over 14 amino acids. Germline V CDR1 and CDR2: SGHAT, FQNNGV. The J segment lost 5 bases and the V segment lost 5 bases, leaving 7 bases of the junction unmatched.

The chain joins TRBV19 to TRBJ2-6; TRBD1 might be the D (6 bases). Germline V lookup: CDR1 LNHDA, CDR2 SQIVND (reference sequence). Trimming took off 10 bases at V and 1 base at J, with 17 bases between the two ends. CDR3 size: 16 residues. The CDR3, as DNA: TGTGCCACACCAACTACAGGGAATTCTGGGGCCAACGTCCTGACTTTC. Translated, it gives CATPTTGNSGANVLTF.

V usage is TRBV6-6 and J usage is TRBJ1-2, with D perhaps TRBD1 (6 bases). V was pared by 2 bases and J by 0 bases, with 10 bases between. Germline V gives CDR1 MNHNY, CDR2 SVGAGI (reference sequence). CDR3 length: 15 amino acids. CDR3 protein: CASSYRGTSNYGYTF. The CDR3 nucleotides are TGTGCCAGCAGTTACCGAGGGACATCTAACTATGGCTACACCTTC.

The CDR3 bases are TGTGCCAGCAGCCCTTACCTTCCCCGACTAGCGAGCTCCTACGAGCAGTACTTC. Residues: CASSPYLPRLASSYEQYF. This chain uses TRBV11-2 with TRBJ2-7; 8 bases align to TRBD2. Germline V gene data show CDR1 as SGHAT and CDR2 as FQNNGV. This CDR3 region has 18 residues. Trimming removed 5 bases from V and 0 bases from J; junction bases left unmatched: 15.

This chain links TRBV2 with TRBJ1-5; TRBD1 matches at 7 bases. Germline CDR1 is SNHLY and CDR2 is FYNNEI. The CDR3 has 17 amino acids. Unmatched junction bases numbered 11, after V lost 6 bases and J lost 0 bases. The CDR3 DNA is TGTGCCAGCAGATGGGACAGCGGGGGCTATAGCAATCAGCCCCAGCATTTT. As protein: CASRWDSGGYSNQPQHF.

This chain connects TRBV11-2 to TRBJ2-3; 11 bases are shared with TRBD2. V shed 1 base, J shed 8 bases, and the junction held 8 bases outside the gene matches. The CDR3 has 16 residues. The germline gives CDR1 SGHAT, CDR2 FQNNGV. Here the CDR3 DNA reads TGTGCCAGCAGCTTAGGGGAACTAGCGGGAGTAGGTACGCAGTATTTT. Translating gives CASSLGELAGVGTQYF.

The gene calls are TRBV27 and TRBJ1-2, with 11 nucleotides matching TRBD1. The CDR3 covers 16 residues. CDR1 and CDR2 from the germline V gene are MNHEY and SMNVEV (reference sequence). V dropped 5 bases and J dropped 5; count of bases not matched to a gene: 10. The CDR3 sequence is CASSTRTGGLVYGYTF. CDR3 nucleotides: TGTGCCAGCAGTACCAGGACAGGGGGCTTGGTGTATGGCTACACCTTC.

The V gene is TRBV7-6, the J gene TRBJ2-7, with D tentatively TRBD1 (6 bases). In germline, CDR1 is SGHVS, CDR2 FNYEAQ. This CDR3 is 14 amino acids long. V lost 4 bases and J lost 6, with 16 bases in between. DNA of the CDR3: TGTGCCAGCAGCTCGCGCGCAGGGGAAGGCGAGCAGTACTTC. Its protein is CASSSRAGEGEQYF.